The 23 T cell receptor beta chains below all came from one sample that was sequenced in a study of blood T cell repertoires in COVID-19. The assay was immunoSEQ multiplex PCR, and TCRdb's table has in-frame clones only and misses some. The data contain 200,000 to 250,000 clones, under 85% of them seen just once; the ten biggest clones take up approximately 1.8%. The sample comprised PBMCs or T cells enriched from blood (not recorded which). The receptors shown here come from a man aged 55 to 70 who had recovered from COVID-19.

The V gene is TRBV10-3, the J gene TRBJ2-7, with D tentatively TRBD1 (6 bases). This CDR3 has 14 amino acids. Trimming took 6 bases from V and 3 from J, leaving 15 bases between them. Germline assignment: CDR1 ENHRY and CDR2 SYGVKD. The CDR3 nucleotides read TGTGCCATCAGCCCTGAGGGACACCTCTACGAGCAGTACTTC. This codes for CAISPEGHLYEQYF.

V is TRBV18 and J is TRBJ1-2, with 7 bases matching TRBD1. V lost 0 bases and J lost 10; bases outside the gene matches: 11. Germline V lookup: CDR1 KGHSH, CDR2 LQKENI. The length of the CDR3 is 15 residues. CDR3 in DNA: TGTGCCAGCTCACCACCAGCTCTGGACAGGTACTCCTACACCTTC. Protein: CASSPPALDRYSYTF. The complete variable domain, with remaining parts taken from reference TRBV18 and TRBJ1-2, reads NAGVMQNPRHLVRRRGQEARLRCSPMKGHSHVYWYRQLPEEGLKFMVYLQKENIIDESGMPKERFSAEFPKEGPSILRIQQVVRGDSAAYFCASSPPALDRYSYTFGSGTRLTVV.

The V and J genes are TRBV15 and TRBJ1-2, with D unresolved. CDR3 length equals 12 residues. Germline V gene lookup returns CDR1 LNHNV and CDR2 YYDKDF (reference sequence). Trimming took off 4 bases at V and 5 bases at J, with 8 bases between the two ends. The CDR3 nucleotides read TGTGCCACCAGCATCGGGAGGTATGGCTACACCTTC. It specifies CATSIGRYGYTF. Full variable domain (outside the CDR3, taken from reference TRBV15 and TRBJ1-2): DAMVIQNPRYQVTQFGKPVTLSCSQTLNHNVMYWYQQKSSQAPKLLFHYYDKDFNNEADTPDNFQSRRPNTSFCFLDIRSPGLGDTAMYLCATSIGRYGYTFGSGTRLTVV.

The J gene is TRBJ1-3, the V gene TRBV7-2; no definite D call. CDR3 length: 15 amino acids. From germline, CDR1 is SGHTA and CDR2 FQGNSA. The V and J ends lost 2 bases and 4 bases respectively, with 12 bases between them. The CDR3 nucleotides are TGTGCCAGCAGCTTAACGTTGGCAGGCGGAAACACCATATATTTT. Its translation: CASSLTLAGGNTIYF.

The V gene is TRBV6-5, the J gene TRBJ1-4, with D tentatively TRBD1 (5 bases). CDR3 length equals 14 residues. Looked up from germline, CDR1 is MNHEY and CDR2 is SVGAGI. V was trimmed by 0 bases and J by 8 bases, leaving 10 bases between them. For the CDR3, the DNA is TGTGCCAGCAGTTACTCAGGGGCGGACGAAAAACTGTTTTTT. Its protein product is CASSYSGADEKLFF.

The V gene is TRBV7-8, the J gene TRBJ2-3, with TRBD2 identical over 8 bases. This CDR3 contains 16 residues. The V and J ends lost 1 base and 2 bases, in that order; junction bases with no gene match: 5. Germline-derived CDR1 and CDR2 are SGHVS and FQNEAQ. The CDR3 nucleotides read TGTGCCAGCAGCTTAGTGGCCGGGGGGGCCACAGATACGCAGTATTTT. Translated: CASSLVAGGATDTQYF.

This sequence joins TRBV7-2 and TRBJ1-5, with D unresolved. Germline-derived CDR1 and CDR2 are SGHTA and FQGNSA. This CDR3 comprises 12 residues. V lost 5 bases, J lost 7 bases, and 9 bases lay in between. CDR3 DNA sequence: TGTGCCAGCAGCCCAGCGGGGCAGCCCCAGCATTTT. It is translated as CASSPAGQPQHF.

The chain employs TRBV19 and TRBJ1-2, with 9 positions matching TRBD1. The trim removed 6 bases at V and 1 base at J, leaving 3 bases unmatched. The CDR3 consists of 14 residues. Germline V gene data show CDR1 as LNHDA and CDR2 as SQIVND (reference sequence). CDR3 sequence: CASSGQGINYGYTF. The DNA of the CDR3 is TGTGCCAGTAGCGGACAGGGGATTAACTATGGCTACACCTTC.

The chain has TRBV7-9 and TRBJ2-7; the D is unclear. The germline V gene has CDR1 SEHNR and CDR2 FQNEAQ (reference sequence). Trimming left V 2 bases short and J 0 bases short, with 17 bases between. This CDR3 is built from 17 residues. The DNA of the CDR3 is TGTGCCAGCAGCTTAAATCCCGTACCCCGGAGCTCCTACGAGCAGTACTTC. Its translation: CASSLNPVPRSSYEQYF. Variable domain in full (rest from reference TRBV7-9 and TRBJ2-7): DTGVSQNPRHKITKRGQNVTFRCDPISEHNRLYWYRQTLGQGPEFLTYFQNEAQLEKSRLLSDRFSAERPKGSFSTLEIQRTEQGDSAMYLCASSLNPVPRSSYEQYFGPGTRLTVT.

This clone was found a few times. The rearrangement links TRBV29-1 to TRBJ2-7; TRBD1 matches at 8 bases. Per the germline V gene, CDR1 is SQVTM and CDR2 is ANQGSEA. The CDR3 loop spans 12 amino acids. Germline trimming cut 5 bases from V and 2 bases from J; bases unmatched to any gene: 2. The CDR3 DNA reads TGCAGCGTTTTGACAGGGGCCTACGAGCAGTACTTC. Protein: CSVLTGAYEQYF.

This rearrangement joins TRBV5-4 to TRBJ2-5; the D gene is possibly TRBD2 (5 bases). Between the trimmed V and J ends, which lost 2 bases and 3 bases, there was a span of 14 bases. The CDR3 extends over 15 amino acids. Germline CDR1 is SGHNT and CDR2 is YYREEE (reference sequence). CDR3 region: CASSFPGVEKETQYF. Here the CDR3 DNA reads TGTGCCAGCAGCTTCCCCGGGGTAGAAAAAGAGACCCAGTACTTC.

This sequence joins TRBV11-2 and TRBJ2-1; D is perhaps TRBD2 (5 bases). Germline CDR1 SGHAT, CDR2 FQNNGV. The length of the CDR3 is 14 residues. V was trimmed by 0 bases and J by 8 bases, leaving 11 bases between them. In DNA form, the CDR3 reads TGTGCCAGCAGCTTAGATGGACTCACGGATGAGCAGTTCTTC. The encoded protein is CASSLDGLTDEQFF.

J is TRBJ1-1 and V is TRBV6-1; 11 bases map to TRBD1. CDR3 size: 17 residues. CDR1 and CDR2 (germline): MNHNS, SASEGT. V shed 4 bases and J 3 bases; nucleotides not matched to a gene: 10. The chain's CDR3 is CASSVGQGAWGDTEAFF. CDR3 nucleotide sequence: TGTGCCAGCAGTGTTGGACAGGGGGCGTGGGGGGACACTGAAGCTTTCTTT.

This chain joins TRBV29-1 and TRBJ1-2; perhaps TRBD1 as D (6 bases). Germline-derived CDR1 and CDR2 are SQVTM and ANQGSEA. V was clipped by 3 bases and J by 6 bases, with 20 bases between them. This CDR3 has 15 amino acids. CDR3 sequence reads: CSVDSLRPRGNGYTF. In DNA, the CDR3 is TGCAGCGTTGACAGTTTACGCCCGAGGGGGAATGGCTACACCTTC.

This chain links TRBV30 with TRBJ2-3; 8 bases map to TRBD1. Germline V gene lookup returns CDR1 GTSNPN and CDR2 SVGIG (reference sequence). The CDR3 consists of 14 residues. Unmatched junction bases numbered 9, after V lost 4 bases and J lost 6 bases. CDR3 coding DNA: TGTGCCTGGACCTACGGCAGGGGGCGGGATACGCAGTATTTT. Its translation: CAWTYGRGRDTQYF.

This chain's CDR3 is CASSPRDRVNEKLFF. CDR3 DNA: TGTGCCAGCAGCCCGCGGGACAGGGTGAATGAAAAACTGTTTTTT. The chain has TRBV7-9 and TRBJ1-4; 9 bases are a match to TRBD1. Germline lookup yields CDR1 SEHNR and CDR2 FQNEAQ (reference sequence). Trimming at V came to 5 bases and at J to 5 bases, leaving 6 bases not matched to a gene. CDR3 length: 15 amino acids. The full variable domain, rest sourced from reference TRBV7-9 and TRBJ1-4, is DTGVSQNPRHKITKRGQNVTFRCDPISEHNRLYWYRQTLGQGPEFLTYFQNEAQLEKSRLLSDRFSAERPKGSFSTLEIQRTEQGDSAMYLCASSPRDRVNEKLFFGSGTQLSVL.

As to this clone: Other DNA sequences in this sample translate to the same CDR3. The chain uses TRBV12-3 or TRBV12-4 and TRBJ1-4; D gene ambiguous. The CDR3 runs to 11 residues. Trimming removed 5 bases at V and 8 bases at J, with 6 bases between. CDR3: CASSRGEKLFF. The CDR3 nucleotides read TGTGCCAGCAGTCGAGGAGAAAAACTGTTTTTT.

This rearrangement joins TRBV19 to TRBJ1-1; D may be TRBD1 (5 bases). The V end lost 4 bases, the J end lost 2 bases, and 8 bases lay between the germline ends. The CDR3 runs to 13 residues. Germline V gives CDR1 LNHDA, CDR2 SQIVND (reference sequence). The CDR3 reads CASSRGENTEAFF. The DNA for the CDR3 is TGTGCCAGTAGTAGGGGGGAAAACACTGAAGCTTTCTTT.

This chain joins TRBV4-3 and TRBJ2-1, with 8 bases matching TRBD2. The J segment lost 7 bases and the V segment lost 0 bases, leaving 2 bases of the junction unmatched. This CDR3 contains 14 residues. CDR1 LGHNA and CDR2 YSLEER come from the germline V gene. The CDR3 nucleotides are TGCGCCAGCAGCCAAGAAAAGCGGGGGAATGAGCAGTTCTTC. This gives the protein CASSQEKRGNEQFF.

The V call is TRBV10-3, the J call TRBJ2-7; TRBD1 agrees at 9 bases. From germline, CDR1 is ENHRY and CDR2 SYGVKD. The V and J ends lost 4 bases and 0 bases, in that order; junction bases with no gene match: 1. The length of the CDR3 is 14 residues. The CDR3 nucleotides are TGTGCCATCAGTGTGGGACAGGGCTCCTACGAGCAGTACTTC. It is translated as CAISVGQGSYEQYF.

The V call is TRBV6-5, the J call TRBJ2-3; D possibly corresponds to TRBD2 (6 bases). The germline gives CDR1 MNHEY, CDR2 SVGAGI. The CDR3 contains 13 residues. V was shortened by 6 bases and J by 9 bases, with 16 bases between the two germline ends. CDR3 sequence (DNA): TGTGCCAGCAGCGATATTGGCCGGGGGACGCAGTATTTT. Translation: CASSDIGRGTQYF.

The chain couples TRBV2 to TRBJ1-2; a weak D match, TRBD1 (5 bases). Germline loops: CDR1 SNHLY, CDR2 FYNNEI. The CDR3 sequence is 12 residues long. V was shortened by 4 bases and J by 8 bases, with 11 bases between the two germline ends. CDR3 sequence reads: CASSARVEGYTF. DNA of the CDR3: TGTGCCAGCAGTGCCAGGGTGGAGGGCTACACCTTC.

V and J are TRBV5-6 and TRBJ2-1; D might be TRBD2 (6 bases). The CDR3 has 15 residues. The germline gives CDR1 SGHDT, CDR2 YYEEEE. Trimming removed 0 bases from V and 3 bases from J, with 10 bases in between. The CDR3 sequence: CASSLGPGVYNEQFF. In DNA, the CDR3 is TGTGCCAGCAGCTTGGGGCCGGGAGTCTACAATGAGCAGTTCTTC.